The rows below give T cell receptor beta chains drawn from one sample of a study of beta chain features in type 1 diabetes. TCRdb's table, derived via immunoSEQ multiplex PCR, lists solely in-frame clones and lacks some. This table has 500,000 to 800,000 clones, 9.5% to 15% appearing once. The sequencing input was naive CD4+ T cells from blood. These receptor sequences come from a man aged 25 to 45 with type 1 diabetes. Each CDR3 is given with its conserved first and last residue. A D gene is named only where the DNA matches it firmly. Only some rows state a clone size, as once, few, many or a class for expanded clones.

abundance | j_gene | d_gene | v_gene | CDR3nt | CDR3aa
. | TRBJ2-1 | TRBD1 | TRBV28 | TGTGCCAGCAGTTTAGGGGGACAGGGAAAGGATGAGCAGTTCTTC | CASSLGGQGKDEQFF
few | TRBJ2-4 | . | TRBV10-3 | TGTGCCACAACCGCTCGGGACTCACAAAACATTCAGTACTTC | CATTARDSQNIQYF
few | TRBJ2-1 | . | TRBV29-1 | TGCAGCGTTGCCAGGGTCGCCTACAATGAGCAGTTCTTC | CSVARVAYNEQFF
. | TRBJ2-3 | . | TRBV19 | TGTGCCAGTAGTGAGTTAGGAAGTCTCCCGACAGATACGCAGTATTTT | CASSELGSLPTDTQYF
few | TRBJ2-7 | . | TRBV7-2 | TGTGCCAGCAGTGGGTCCTACGAGCAGTACTTC | CASSGSYEQYF
once | TRBJ1-2 | . | TRBV6-5 | TGTGCCAGCAGCCTGGTTGGCGGTGATGACTATGGCTACACCTTC | CASSLVGGDDYGYTF
few | TRBJ1-1 | . | TRBV5-1 | TGCGCCAGCAGCTTGGGACTGACGAACACTGAAGCTTTCTTT | CASSLGLTNTEAFF
. | TRBJ2-3 | TRBD2 | TRBV2 | TGTGCCAGCACGGCGGGACTAGGGGCCGATACGCAGTATTTT | CASTAGLGADTQYF
. | TRBJ2-3 | . | TRBV5-1 | TGCGCCAGCAGCTCAATATCCTCTAGCACAGATACGCAGTATTTT | CASSSISSSTDTQYF
. | TRBJ2-5 | TRBD2 | TRBV29-1 | TGCAGCGTTGACGGGAGGGGTCCTCAAGAGACCCAGTACTTC | CSVDGRGPQETQYF
. | TRBJ1-2 | TRBD1 | TRBV7-2 | TGTGCCAGCAGCCCGGTGTGGCAGGGGGGAGGCTACACCTTC | CASSPVWQGGGYTF
. | TRBJ2-2 | . | TRBV7-6 | TGTGCCAGCAGCTTAGTCAGGGCCGGGGAGCTGTTTTTT | CASSLVRAGELFF
few | TRBJ2-1 | . | TRBV6-6 | TGTGCCAGCAGTTCTCCGGACATGAGCTCCTACAATGAGCAGTTCTTC | CASSSPDMSSYNEQFF
few | TRBJ2-5 | TRBD2 | TRBV5-1 | TGCGCCAGCAGCTTGGATGGAGCGGGGGGCCAAGAGACCCAGTACTTC | CASSLDGAGGQETQYF